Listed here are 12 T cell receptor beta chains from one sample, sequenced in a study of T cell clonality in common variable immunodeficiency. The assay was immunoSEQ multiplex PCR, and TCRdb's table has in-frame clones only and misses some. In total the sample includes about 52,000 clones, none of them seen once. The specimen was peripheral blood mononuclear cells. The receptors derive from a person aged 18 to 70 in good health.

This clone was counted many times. Partial CDR3 DNA: TGCGCCAGCATGGCTGAACAAGAGACC. Amino acid sequence: CASMAEQET. The full CDR3 protein reads CASMAEQETQYF. The rearrangement joins TRBV5-1 to TRBJ2-5, with D hard to call. The read ends 3 residues early relative to the CDR3; the germline J gene fills the gap. CDR1 is SGHRS and CDR2 is YFSETQ in the germline V gene. Trimming shortened V by 6 bases and J by 2 bases, and 8 bases separated the two germline ends. The CDR3 is made up of 12 amino acids.

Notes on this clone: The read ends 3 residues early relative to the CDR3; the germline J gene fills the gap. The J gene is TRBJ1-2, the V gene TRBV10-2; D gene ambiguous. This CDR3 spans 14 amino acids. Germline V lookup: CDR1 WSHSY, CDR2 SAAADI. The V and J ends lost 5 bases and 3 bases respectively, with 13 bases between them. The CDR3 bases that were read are TGCGCCAGCAGTCCATCAAGGTCAGACTATGGC. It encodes CASSPSRSDYG. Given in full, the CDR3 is CASSPSRSDYGYTF.

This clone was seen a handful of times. CDR3 loop: CASSRGQGNEKLFF. The CDR3 DNA, read in part, is TGTGCCAGCAGCAGGGGACAGGGGAATGAAAAG. The genes are TRBV7-9 and TRBJ2-2; 10 positions match TRBD1. From the germline J gene comes the end of the CDR3, since the read stops 3 residues before it. Per the germline V gene, CDR1 is SEHNR and CDR2 is FQNEAQ (reference sequence). This CDR3 region has 14 residues.

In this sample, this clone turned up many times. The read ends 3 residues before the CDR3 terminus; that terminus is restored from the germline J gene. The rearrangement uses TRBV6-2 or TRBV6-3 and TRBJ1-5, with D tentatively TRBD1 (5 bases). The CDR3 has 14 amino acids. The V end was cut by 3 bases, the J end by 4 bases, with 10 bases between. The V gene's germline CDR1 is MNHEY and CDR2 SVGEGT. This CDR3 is CASSYLGRNQPQHF. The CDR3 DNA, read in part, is TGTGCCAGCAGTTATCTGGGGCGTAATCAGCCC.

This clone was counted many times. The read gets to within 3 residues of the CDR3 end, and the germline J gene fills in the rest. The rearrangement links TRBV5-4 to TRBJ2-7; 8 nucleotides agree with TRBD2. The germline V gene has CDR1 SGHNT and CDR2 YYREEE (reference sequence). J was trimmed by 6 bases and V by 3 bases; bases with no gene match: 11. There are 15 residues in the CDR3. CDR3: CASSSSGTSFTEQYF. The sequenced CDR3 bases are TGTGCCAGCAGCTCCTCCGGGACTAGTTTTACCGAG. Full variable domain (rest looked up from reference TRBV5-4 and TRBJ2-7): ETGVTQSPTHLIKTRGQQVTLRCSSQSGHNTVSWYQQALGQGPQFIFQYYREEENGRGNFPPRFSGLQFPNYSSELNVNALELDDSALYLCASSSSGTSFTEQYFGPGTRLTVT.

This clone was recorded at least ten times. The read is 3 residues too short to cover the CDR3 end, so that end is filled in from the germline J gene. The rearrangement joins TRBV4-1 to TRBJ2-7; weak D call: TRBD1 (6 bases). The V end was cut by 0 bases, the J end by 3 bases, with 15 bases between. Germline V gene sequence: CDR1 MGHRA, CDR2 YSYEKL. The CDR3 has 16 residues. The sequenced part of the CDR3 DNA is TGCGCCAGCAGCCAAGATGGGCAGGGGCGTTACTACGAG. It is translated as CASSQDGQGRYYE. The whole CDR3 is CASSQDGQGRYYEQYF.

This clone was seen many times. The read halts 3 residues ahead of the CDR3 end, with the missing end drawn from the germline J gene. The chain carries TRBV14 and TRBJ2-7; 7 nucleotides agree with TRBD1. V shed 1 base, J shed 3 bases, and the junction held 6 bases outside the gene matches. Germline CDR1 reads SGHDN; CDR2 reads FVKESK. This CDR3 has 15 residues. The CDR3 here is CASSQVVGTVYEQYF. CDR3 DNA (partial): TGTGCCAGCAGCCAAGTCGTCGGGACAGTCTACGAG.

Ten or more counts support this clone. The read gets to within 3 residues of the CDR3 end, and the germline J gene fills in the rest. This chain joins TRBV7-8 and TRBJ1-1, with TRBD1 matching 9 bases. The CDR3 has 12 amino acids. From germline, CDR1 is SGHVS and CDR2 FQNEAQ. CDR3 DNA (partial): TGTGCCAGCAGCTCAAACAGGGGGCGA. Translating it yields CASSSNRGR. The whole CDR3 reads CASSSNRGRAFF. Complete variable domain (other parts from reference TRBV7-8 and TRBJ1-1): GAGVSQSPRYKVAKRGQDVALRCDPISGHVSLFWYQQALGQGPEFLTYFQNEAQLDKSGLPSDRFFAERPEGSVSTLKIQRTQQEDSAVYLCASSSNRGRAFFGQGTRLTVV.

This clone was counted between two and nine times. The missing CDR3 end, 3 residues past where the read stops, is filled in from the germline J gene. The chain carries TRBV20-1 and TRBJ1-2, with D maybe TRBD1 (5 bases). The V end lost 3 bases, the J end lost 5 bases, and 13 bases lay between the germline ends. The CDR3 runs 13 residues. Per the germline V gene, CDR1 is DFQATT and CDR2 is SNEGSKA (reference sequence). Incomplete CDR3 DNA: TGCAGTGCTAGTTTAGGGGTTCGGTATGGC. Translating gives CSASLGVRYG. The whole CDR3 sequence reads CSASLGVRYGYTF.

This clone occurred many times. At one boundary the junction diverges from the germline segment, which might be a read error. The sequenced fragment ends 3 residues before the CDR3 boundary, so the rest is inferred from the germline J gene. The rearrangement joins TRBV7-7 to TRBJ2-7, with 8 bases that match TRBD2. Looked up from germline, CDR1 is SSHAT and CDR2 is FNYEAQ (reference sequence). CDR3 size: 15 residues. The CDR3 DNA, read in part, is TGTGCTAGCAGTCCAGCTGACGGGACTAGTTACGAG. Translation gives CASSPADGTSYE. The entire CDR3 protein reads CASSPADGTSYEQYF.

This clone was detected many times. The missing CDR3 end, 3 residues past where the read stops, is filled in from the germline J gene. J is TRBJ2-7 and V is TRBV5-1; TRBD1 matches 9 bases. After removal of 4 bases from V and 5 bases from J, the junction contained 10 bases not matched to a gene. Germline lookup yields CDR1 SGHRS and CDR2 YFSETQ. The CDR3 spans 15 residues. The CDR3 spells CASSPTRTGADEQYF. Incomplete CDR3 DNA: TGCGCCAGCAGCCCAACGAGGACAGGGGCCGACGAG. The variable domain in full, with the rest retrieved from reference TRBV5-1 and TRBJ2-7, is KAGVTQTPRYLIKTRGQQVTLSCSPISGHRSVSWYQQTPGQGLQFLFEYFSETQRNKGNFPGRFSGRQFSNSRSEMNVSTLELGDSALYLCASSPTRTGADEQYFGPGTRLTVT.

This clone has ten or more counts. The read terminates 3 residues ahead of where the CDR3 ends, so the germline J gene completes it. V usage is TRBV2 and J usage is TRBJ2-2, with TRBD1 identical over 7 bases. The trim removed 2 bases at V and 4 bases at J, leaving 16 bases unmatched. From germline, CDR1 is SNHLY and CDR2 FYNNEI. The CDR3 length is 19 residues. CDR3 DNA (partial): TGTGCCAGCAGTGAAAGGTTACGGCCAGGGGGTTTGGGCACCGGGGAG. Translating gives CASSERLRPGGLGTGE. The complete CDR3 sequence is CASSERLRPGGLGTGELFF.